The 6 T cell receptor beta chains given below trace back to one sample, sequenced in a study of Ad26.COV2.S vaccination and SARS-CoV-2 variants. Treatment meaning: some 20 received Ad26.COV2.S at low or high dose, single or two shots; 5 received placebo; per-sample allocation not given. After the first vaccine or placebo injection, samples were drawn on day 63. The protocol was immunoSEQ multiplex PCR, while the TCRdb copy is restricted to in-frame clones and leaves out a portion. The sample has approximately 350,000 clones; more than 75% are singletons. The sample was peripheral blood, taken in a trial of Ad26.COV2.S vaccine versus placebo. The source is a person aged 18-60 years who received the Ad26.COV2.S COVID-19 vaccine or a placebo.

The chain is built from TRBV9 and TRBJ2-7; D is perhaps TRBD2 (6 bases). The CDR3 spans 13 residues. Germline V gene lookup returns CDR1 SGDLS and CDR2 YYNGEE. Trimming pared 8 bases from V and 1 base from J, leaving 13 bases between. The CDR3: CARFRETSYEQYF. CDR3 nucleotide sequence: TGTGCCAGGTTTCGGGAGACATCCTACGAGCAGTACTTC.

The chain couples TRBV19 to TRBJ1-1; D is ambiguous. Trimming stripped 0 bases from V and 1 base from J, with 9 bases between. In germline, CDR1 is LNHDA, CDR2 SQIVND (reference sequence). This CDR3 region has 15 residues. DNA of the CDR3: TGTGCCAGTAGTATAGATGCGTCAGGGAACACTGAAGCTTTCTTT. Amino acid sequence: CASSIDASGNTEAFF.

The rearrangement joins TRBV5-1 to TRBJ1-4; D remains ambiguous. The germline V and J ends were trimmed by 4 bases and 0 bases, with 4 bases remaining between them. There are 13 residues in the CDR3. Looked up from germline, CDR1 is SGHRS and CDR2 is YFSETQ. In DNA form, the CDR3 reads TGCGCCAGCAGCGCAGCAACTAATGAAAAACTGTTTTTT. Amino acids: CASSAATNEKLFF. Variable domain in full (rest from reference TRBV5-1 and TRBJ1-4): KAGVTQTPRYLIKTRGQQVTLSCSPISGHRSVSWYQQTPGQGLQFLFEYFSETQRNKGNFPGRFSGRQFSNSRSEMNVSTLELGDSALYLCASSAATNEKLFFGSGTQLSVL.

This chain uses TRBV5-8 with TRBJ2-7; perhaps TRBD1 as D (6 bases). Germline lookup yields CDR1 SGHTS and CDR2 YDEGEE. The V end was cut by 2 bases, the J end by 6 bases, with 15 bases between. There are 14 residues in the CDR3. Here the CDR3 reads CASSFRTAAIEQYF. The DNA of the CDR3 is TGTGCCAGCAGCTTCAGGACAGCGGCCATCGAGCAGTACTTC.

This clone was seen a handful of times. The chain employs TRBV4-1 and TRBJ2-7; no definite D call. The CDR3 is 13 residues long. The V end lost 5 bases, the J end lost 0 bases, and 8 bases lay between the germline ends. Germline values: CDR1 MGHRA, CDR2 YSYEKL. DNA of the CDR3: TGCGCCAGCAGCACCACCTCCTCCTACGAGCAGTACTTC. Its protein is CASSTTSSYEQYF.

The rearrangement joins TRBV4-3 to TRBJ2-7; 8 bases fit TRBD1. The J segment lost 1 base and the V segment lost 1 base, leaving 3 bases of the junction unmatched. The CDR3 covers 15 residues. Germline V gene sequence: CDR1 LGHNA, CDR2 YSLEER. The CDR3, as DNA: TGCGCCAGCAGCCAAGCAAACAGGGGGTCCTACGAGCAGTACTTC. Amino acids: CASSQANRGSYEQYF.